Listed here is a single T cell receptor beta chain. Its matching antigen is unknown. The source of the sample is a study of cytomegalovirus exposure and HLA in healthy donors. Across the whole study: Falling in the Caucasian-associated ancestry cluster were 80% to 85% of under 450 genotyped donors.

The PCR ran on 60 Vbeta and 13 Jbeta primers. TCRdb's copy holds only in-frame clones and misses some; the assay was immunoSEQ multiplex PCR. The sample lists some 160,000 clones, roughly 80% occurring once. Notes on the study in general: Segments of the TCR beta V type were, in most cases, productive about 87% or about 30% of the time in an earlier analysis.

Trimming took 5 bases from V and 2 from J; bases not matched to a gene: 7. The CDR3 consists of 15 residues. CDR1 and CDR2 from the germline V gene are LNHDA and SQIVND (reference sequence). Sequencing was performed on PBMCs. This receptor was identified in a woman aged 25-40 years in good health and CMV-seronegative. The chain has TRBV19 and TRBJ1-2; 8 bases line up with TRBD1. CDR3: CASSSQGAGNYGYTF. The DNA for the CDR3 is TGTGCCAGTAGTTCCCAGGGGGCTGGGAACTATGGCTACACCTTC.